Following are 16 T cell receptor beta chains from one sample sequenced in a study of T cell responses to AZD1222 COVID-19 vaccine. Method: immunoSEQ multiplex PCR; TCRdb's copy keeps in-frame clones and lacks some. The repertoire holds nearly 35,000 clones, over 75% seen once, with about 10% in the top ten. Source: peripheral blood, taken 28 days after the second AZD1222 dose. These receptor sequences come from an adult who received the AZD1222 COVID-19 vaccine.

CDR3 loop: CASRTQGVTEAFF. The CDR3 DNA reads TGTGCCAGCAGGACACAGGGGGTCACTGAAGCTTTCTTT. The chain combines TRBV12-3 or TRBV12-4 with TRBJ1-1; the match to TRBD1 covers 8 bases. There are 13 residues in the CDR3. Trimming cost V 6 bases and J 4 bases; bases outside gene matches: 4.

The chain employs TRBV19 and TRBJ2-1, with 9 bases that match TRBD1. The CDR3 is 15 amino acids. V was clipped by 5 bases and J by 3 bases; unmatched bases: 5. Germline loops: CDR1 LNHDA, CDR2 SQIVND (reference sequence). CDR3 region: CASSGGTGIYNEQFF. In DNA, the CDR3 is TGTGCCAGTAGTGGGGGGACAGGGATCTACAATGAGCAGTTCTTC.

J is TRBJ1-1 and V is TRBV7-8; no clear D gene. V lost 7 bases to trimming and J lost 1 base, with 16 bases between them. The CDR3 sequence is 15 residues long. The germline CDR1 and CDR2 sequences are SGHVS and FQNEAQ. CDR3 region: CASTRSGERNTEAFF. The CDR3 region has the DNA TGTGCCAGCACCCGGTCCGGGGAAAGGAACACTGAAGCTTTCTTT.

This chain connects TRBV12-3 or TRBV12-4 to TRBJ1-1; D remains ambiguous. The V end lost 6 bases, the J end lost 7 bases, and 12 bases lay between the germline ends. This CDR3 contains 12 residues. The chain's CDR3 is CASSYIRGEAFF. CDR3 nucleotides: TGTGCCAGCAGCTATATCCGGGGTGAAGCTTTCTTT.

The genes are TRBV9 and TRBJ1-2; 11 bases line up with TRBD1. Germline CDR1 SGDLS, CDR2 YYNGEE. Germline trimming cut 4 bases from V and 4 bases from J; bases unmatched to any gene: 9. The CDR3 runs to 16 residues. CDR3 DNA sequence: TGTGCCAGCAGCCAAGGGGACAGGGGGAGCATCTATGGCTACACCTTC. Amino acids: CASSQGDRGSIYGYTF.

This clone was picked up one time. The V and J genes are TRBV19 and TRBJ1-1; D is perhaps TRBD1 (5 bases). The ends were cut back, 3 bases at V and 1 base at J, with 15 bases in the middle. From germline, CDR1 is LNHDA and CDR2 SQIVND (reference sequence). This CDR3 contains 16 residues. CDR3 loop: CASSIPGRAANTEAFF. CDR3 DNA: TGTGCCAGTAGTATTCCAGGGAGAGCAGCGAACACTGAAGCTTTCTTT.

The chain employs TRBV5-1 and TRBJ2-5; D is possibly TRBD1 (6 bases). Germline V gene data show CDR1 as SGHRS and CDR2 as YFSETQ. The CDR3 is made up of 14 amino acids. The germline V and J ends were trimmed by 0 bases and 5 bases, with 11 bases remaining between them. The CDR3 here is CASSLDGQLETQYF. CDR3 DNA sequence: TGCGCCAGCAGCTTGGACGGACAGTTGGAGACCCAGTACTTC. Variable domain in full (rest from reference TRBV5-1 and TRBJ2-5): KAGVTQTPRYLIKTRGQQVTLSCSPISGHRSVSWYQQTPGQGLQFLFEYFSETQRNKGNFPGRFSGRQFSNSRSEMNVSTLELGDSALYLCASSLDGQLETQYFGPGTRLLVL.

V and J are TRBV7-9 and TRBJ2-7; D possibly corresponds to TRBD2 (5 bases). CDR3 length: 17 amino acids. CDR1 is SEHNR and CDR2 is FQNEAQ in the germline V gene (reference sequence). Trimming shortened V by 4 bases and J by 0 bases, and 19 bases separated the two germline ends. The CDR3, as DNA: TGTGCCAGCAGCTGGCCGGGATCTTCTCAAAGCTCCTACGAGCAGTACTTC. Translated, it gives CASSWPGSSQSSYEQYF.

The J gene is TRBJ2-3, the V gene TRBV5-1, with 9 bases lining up with TRBD1. The V and J ends lost 3 bases and 1 base, in that order; junction bases with no gene match: 6. Germline loops: CDR1 SGHRS, CDR2 YFSETQ. The CDR3 has 16 amino acids. Here the CDR3 reads CASSSGTGRGTDTQYF. The CDR3 nucleotides read TGCGCCAGCAGCTCGGGGACAGGGCGAGGCACAGATACGCAGTATTTT.

V gene TRBV6-5 combines with J gene TRBJ1-1; D is perhaps TRBD1 (6 bases). This CDR3 spans 13 amino acids. V was pared by 7 bases and J by 4 bases, with 13 bases between. Germline V gene lookup returns CDR1 MNHEY and CDR2 SVGAGI. The CDR3 loop reads CASKPGQATEAFF. The CDR3 nucleotides read TGTGCCAGCAAACCGGGACAAGCCACTGAAGCTTTCTTT.

V usage is TRBV28 and J usage is TRBJ1-4, with 10 bases lining up with TRBD1. V lost 5 bases and J lost 7; bases outside the gene matches: 7. The V gene's germline CDR1 is MDHEN and CDR2 SYDVKM. The CDR3 spans 15 residues. CDR3 loop: CASSGGTGDIEKLFF. The DNA for the CDR3 is TGTGCCAGCAGTGGGGGGACAGGGGATATTGAAAAACTGTTTTTT.

V and J are TRBV5-5 and TRBJ1-1; D not resolved. This CDR3 comprises 14 residues. From germline, CDR1 is SGHKS and CDR2 YYEKEE (reference sequence). V lost 2 bases, J lost 1 base, and 9 bases lay in between. CDR3 protein: CASSFTSGNTEAFF. CDR3 DNA: TGTGCCAGCAGCTTTACATCTGGGAACACTGAAGCTTTCTTT.

This clone turned up a few times. The V gene is TRBV12-3 or TRBV12-4, the J gene TRBJ1-1; no firm D call. V lost 3 bases and J lost 1, with 6 bases in between. This CDR3 is 13 amino acids long. The CDR3 loop is CASSFISNTEAFF. The CDR3, as DNA: TGTGCCAGCAGTTTCATCTCGAACACTGAAGCTTTCTTT.

The chain has TRBV3-1 (or the pseudogene TRBV3-2) and TRBJ1-4, with 8 bases aligning to TRBD1. The CDR3 is made up of 15 amino acids. In germline, CDR1 is LGHDT, CDR2 YNNKEL (reference sequence). The trim removed 1 base at V and 6 bases at J, leaving 4 bases unmatched. DNA of the CDR3: TGTGCCAGCAGCCAAGGCGACAGGGGTTATGAAAAACTGTTTTTT. This sequence encodes CASSQGDRGYEKLFF.

The chain uses TRBV18 and TRBJ2-7; TRBD2 might be the D (6 bases). The V gene lost 5 bases and the J gene lost 7 bases, with 18 bases spanning the gap. Per germline, CDR1 KGHSH and CDR2 LQKENI. This CDR3 is built from 14 residues. CDR3 DNA sequence: TGTGCCAGCTCAGACGGGACGCCCGGGGGAGAGCAGTACTTC. The encoded protein is CASSDGTPGGEQYF.

The chain employs TRBV6-4 and TRBJ1-1, with D hard to call. Between the trimmed V and J ends, which lost 0 bases and 8 bases, there was a span of 10 bases. This CDR3 is built from 13 residues. Germline V gene sequence: CDR1 MRHNA, CDR2 SNTAGT. CDR3 region: CASSDSMGSEAFF. In DNA, the CDR3 is TGTGCCAGCAGTGACTCGATGGGTTCGGAAGCTTTCTTT.